A selection of T cell receptor beta chains follows, all from one sample in a study of blood T cell repertoires in COVID-19. Clones were read by immunoSEQ multiplex PCR, and TCRdb kept only the in-frame ones, dropping some. The table includes approximately 54,000 clones, 90% detected once. Sequenced sample: peripheral blood. These receptors were obtained from a middle-aged woman with active COVID-19. The CDR3 runs from the conserved cysteine through the conserved F or W. Each record gives: V gene, D gene, clone size, J gene, CDR3 DNA, CDR3 protein. A D gene is named only where the DNA matches it firmly. The listing skips clone size in some rows; elsewhere it reads once, few, many or a size class.

v_call: TRBV28; d_call: NA; clone_size: NA; j_call: TRBJ1-1; cdr3_nt: TGTGCCAGCAGCCTTCGTAATGAAGCTTTCTTT; cdr3_aa: CASSLRNEAFF
v_call: TRBV6-1; d_call: TRBD2; clone_size: NA; j_call: TRBJ2-3; cdr3_nt: TGTGCCAGCAGTGAAGTAGCGGGGGGGACTAGCACAGATACGCAGTATTTT; cdr3_aa: CASSEVAGGTSTDTQYF
v_call: TRBV7-6; d_call: TRBD1; clone_size: NA; j_call: TRBJ1-1; cdr3_nt: TGTGCCAGCAGCTCTTCTCGGACAGGGGTCACTGAAGCTTTCTTT; cdr3_aa: CASSSSRTGVTEAFF
v_call: TRBV29-1; d_call: TRBD1; clone_size: NA; j_call: TRBJ2-7; cdr3_nt: TGCAGCGTTGAGTTGTTCGGACAGGTTAACAACGAGCAGTACTTC; cdr3_aa: CSVELFGQVNNEQYF
v_call: TRBV3-1/TRBV3-2; d_call: TRBD1; clone_size: NA; j_call: TRBJ2-1; cdr3_nt: TGTGCCAGCAGCCACTTGGACAGGGATCATGAGCAGTTCTTC; cdr3_aa: CASSHLDRDHEQFF
v_call: TRBV2; d_call: NA; clone_size: NA; j_call: TRBJ2-3; cdr3_nt: TGTGCCAGCAGTGAAGTTTACACAGATACGCAGTATTTT; cdr3_aa: CASSEVYTDTQYF
v_call: TRBV21-1; d_call: NA; clone_size: NA; j_call: TRBJ1-1; cdr3_nt: TGTGCCAGCAGCCTACACCCAGGAGGGGAGCCTGAAGCTTTCTTT; cdr3_aa: CASSLHPGGEPEAFF
v_call: TRBV5-6; d_call: NA; clone_size: once; j_call: TRBJ2-1; cdr3_nt: TGTGCCAGCAGCTGGTTGTCGAGCTCCTACAATGAGCAGTTCTTC; cdr3_aa: CASSWLSSSYNEQFF
v_call: TRBV4-3; d_call: NA; clone_size: NA; j_call: TRBJ2-5; cdr3_nt: TGCGCCAGCAGCCAAGGACTAGAGCAAGAGACCCAGTACTTC; cdr3_aa: CASSQGLEQETQYF
v_call: TRBV4-1; d_call: TRBD1; clone_size: NA; j_call: TRBJ1-1; cdr3_nt: TGCGCCAGCAGCTTGAACAGGGGCCCCACTGAAGCTTTCTTT; cdr3_aa: CASSLNRGPTEAFF
v_call: TRBV3-1/TRBV3-2; d_call: NA; clone_size: NA; j_call: TRBJ1-1; cdr3_nt: TGTGCCAGCAGCCTCCGTCTGAACACTGAAGCTTTCTTT; cdr3_aa: CASSLRLNTEAFF
v_call: TRBV18; d_call: NA; clone_size: NA; j_call: TRBJ1-1; cdr3_nt: TGTGCCAGCTCACCTGGACAGACGAACACTGAAGCTTTCTTT; cdr3_aa: CASSPGQTNTEAFF
v_call: TRBV5-4; d_call: TRBD2; clone_size: few; j_call: TRBJ2-1; cdr3_nt: TGTGCCAGCAGCTTACCACTAGCGGGGGCGGGTGAGCAGTTCTTC; cdr3_aa: CASSLPLAGAGEQFF
v_call: TRBV9; d_call: NA; clone_size: NA; j_call: TRBJ1-2; cdr3_nt: TGTGCCAGCAGCATACAGGTGGGGAACTATGGCTACACCTTC; cdr3_aa: CASSIQVGNYGYTF
v_call: TRBV9; d_call: TRBD1; clone_size: NA; j_call: TRBJ1-1; cdr3_nt: TGTGCCAGCAGCGTAGGCAGGGGGGTAACTGAAGCTTTCTTT; cdr3_aa: CASSVGRGVTEAFF
v_call: TRBV7-3; d_call: TRBD1; clone_size: NA; j_call: TRBJ1-6; cdr3_nt: TGTGCCAGCAGCCAGGACAGGGCGGGTAATTCACCCCTCCACTTT; cdr3_aa: CASSQDRAGNSPLHF
v_call: TRBV11-3; d_call: NA; clone_size: NA; j_call: TRBJ1-2; cdr3_nt: TGTGCCAGCAGCCCACGACCAGGCCCAAACTATGGCTACACCTTC; cdr3_aa: CASSPRPGPNYGYTF
v_call: TRBV7-6; d_call: TRBD1; clone_size: NA; j_call: TRBJ2-3; cdr3_nt: TGTGCCAGCAGCGACTCCAGACAGGGGGTATCCACAGATACGCAGTATTTT; cdr3_aa: CASSDSRQGVSTDTQYF
v_call: TRBV7-9; d_call: TRBD1; clone_size: NA; j_call: TRBJ1-1; cdr3_nt: TGTGCCAGCAGCTCAGCAGGGGGCAGGGCTGAAGCTTTCTTT; cdr3_aa: CASSSAGGRAEAFF
v_call: TRBV20-1; d_call: NA; clone_size: NA; j_call: TRBJ2-5; cdr3_nt: TGCAGTGCGGGAGAAGAGACCCAGTACTTC; cdr3_aa: CSAGEETQYF
v_call: TRBV24-1; d_call: NA; clone_size: NA; j_call: TRBJ2-2; cdr3_nt: TGTGCCACCAGTCAAACAGGGCCCGGGGAGCTGTTTTTT; cdr3_aa: CATSQTGPGELFF
v_call: TRBV2; d_call: TRBD2; clone_size: NA; j_call: TRBJ2-3; cdr3_nt: TGTGCCGACAGGGCGGGGGGGGCAGATACGCAGTATTTT; cdr3_aa: CADRAGGADTQYF
v_call: TRBV10-2; d_call: TRBD1; clone_size: NA; j_call: TRBJ1-5; cdr3_nt: TGCGCCAGCAGTCCTCGGACAGGAAGCCTAGTGGAGCCCCAGCATTTT; cdr3_aa: CASSPRTGSLVEPQHF
v_call: TRBV5-1; d_call: NA; clone_size: NA; j_call: TRBJ2-7; cdr3_nt: TGCGCCAGCAGCCCCCGTGCTAGTGGGGGGGCCGAGCAGTACTTC; cdr3_aa: CASSPRASGGAEQYF
v_call: TRBV3-1/TRBV3-2; d_call: NA; clone_size: NA; j_call: TRBJ1-2; cdr3_nt: TGTGCCAGCAGCCAAGATCCCGGAGGGGTGGGTGGCTACACCTTC; cdr3_aa: CASSQDPGGVGGYTF
v_call: TRBV9; d_call: TRBD2; clone_size: NA; j_call: TRBJ2-2; cdr3_nt: TGTGCCAGCAGCGTATCTACTAGCGGGGACACCGGGGAGCTGTTTTTT; cdr3_aa: CASSVSTSGDTGELFF
v_call: TRBV9; d_call: TRBD2; clone_size: NA; j_call: TRBJ2-3; cdr3_nt: TGTGCCAGCAGCGGAGCTACGGGAGGGTTTGGGGGCACAGATACGCAGTATTTT; cdr3_aa: CASSGATGGFGGTDTQYF
v_call: TRBV5-1; d_call: NA; clone_size: NA; j_call: TRBJ2-1; cdr3_nt: TGCGCCAGCAGCTTGGGGGCACTCTACAATGAGCAGTTCTTC; cdr3_aa: CASSLGALYNEQFF
v_call: TRBV7-9; d_call: NA; clone_size: NA; j_call: TRBJ2-3; cdr3_nt: TGTGCCAGCAGCTTAAGTTCTAGCGATACGCAGTATTTT; cdr3_aa: CASSLSSSDTQYF
v_call: TRBV19; d_call: NA; clone_size: few; j_call: TRBJ2-1; cdr3_nt: TGTGCCAGTAGTAAGTGGGGGGGCAGGGAATACAATGAGCAGTTCTTC; cdr3_aa: CASSKWGGREYNEQFF
v_call: TRBV27; d_call: TRBD1; clone_size: NA; j_call: TRBJ1-1; cdr3_nt: TGTGCCTCAAGGACAGGGCCCAACACTGAAGCTTTCTTT; cdr3_aa: CASRTGPNTEAFF
v_call: TRBV5-1; d_call: NA; clone_size: NA; j_call: TRBJ2-1; cdr3_nt: TGCGCCAGCAGCTTGGGATGGGGCCTTTACAATGAGCAGTTCTTC; cdr3_aa: CASSLGWGLYNEQFF
v_call: TRBV9; d_call: TRBD1; clone_size: once; j_call: TRBJ1-2; cdr3_nt: TGTGCCAGCAGCGCGACAGGGTTTGATGGCTACACCTTC; cdr3_aa: CASSATGFDGYTF
v_call: TRBV3-1/TRBV3-2; d_call: TRBD2; clone_size: NA; j_call: TRBJ2-5; cdr3_nt: TGTGCCAGCAGCCTCTCCCCGAGTCGGGGGGGGTACCAAGAGACCCAGTACTTC; cdr3_aa: CASSLSPSRGGYQETQYF
v_call: TRBV4-2; d_call: TRBD1; clone_size: few; j_call: TRBJ1-6; cdr3_nt: TGTGCCAGCAGCCAAGCGGGACAGGGGTATAATTCACCCCTCCACTTT; cdr3_aa: CASSQAGQGYNSPLHF
v_call: TRBV6-5; d_call: TRBD1; clone_size: once; j_call: TRBJ1-1; cdr3_nt: TGTGCCAGCAGTTCGACTGACAGGGTGGGAACTGAAGCTTTCTTT; cdr3_aa: CASSSTDRVGTEAFF
v_call: TRBV25-1; d_call: TRBD1; clone_size: NA; j_call: TRBJ2-7; cdr3_nt: TGTGCCAGCAGTGAACCCGGACAGGGGTTCTCCTACGAGCAGTACTTC; cdr3_aa: CASSEPGQGFSYEQYF
v_call: TRBV18; d_call: TRBD1; clone_size: NA; j_call: TRBJ1-2; cdr3_nt: TGTGCCAGCTCACCACGGAGGGGGCCTGACTATGGCTACACCTTC; cdr3_aa: CASSPRRGPDYGYTF
v_call: TRBV6-5; d_call: NA; clone_size: NA; j_call: TRBJ1-2; cdr3_nt: TGTGCCAGCAAGGTTCGGCGGAAGTTTGAGGATGGCTACACCTTC; cdr3_aa: CASKVRRKFEDGYTF
v_call: TRBV6-5; d_call: TRBD1; clone_size: NA; j_call: TRBJ1-2; cdr3_nt: TGTGCCAGCACCCAGGCCGGGACAGAGAGTGGCTACACCTTC; cdr3_aa: CASTQAGTESGYTF
v_call: TRBV6-1; d_call: TRBD1; clone_size: NA; j_call: TRBJ1-5; cdr3_nt: TGTGCCAGCAGCTCCCCCACAGGGGGCGGGCAGCCCCAGCATTTT; cdr3_aa: CASSSPTGGGQPQHF
v_call: TRBV5-8; d_call: TRBD1; clone_size: NA; j_call: TRBJ1-2; cdr3_nt: TGTGCCAGCAGCTTGCCGGGACAGGGATCGCTCTTTGGTGGCTACACCTTC; cdr3_aa: CASSLPGQGSLFGGYTF